This is a list of T cell receptor beta chains from one sample in a study of T cells after yellow fever vaccination. One entry per CDR3 protein, called by TCRdb with MiXCR from the 5' RACE reads. The sample has 150,000 or so distinct CDR3 sequences, less than 9% seen once. The input for sequencing was CD4+ T cells sorted from PBMCs, taken more than 4 days after the first yellow fever vaccination. The receptors here all came from a man between 18 and 35 years old who received the YFV17D yellow fever vaccine. CDR3s include the opening cysteine and the closing phenylalanine or tryptophan. The D gene is left open where the match is weak. The listing skips clone size in some rows; elsewhere it reads once, few, many or a size class.

d_gene | j_gene | v_gene | abundance | len | CDR3nt | CDR3aa
NA | TRBJ1-3 | TRBV7-2 | few | 16 | TGTGCCAGCAGCGCGGATGGGGGGCACTCTGGAAACACCATATATTTT | CASSADGGHSGNTIYF
NA | TRBJ2-3 | TRBV30 | NA | 11 | TGTGCCTGGTCTAGCACAGATACGCAGTATTTT | CAWSSTDTQYF
TRBD1 | TRBJ1-2 | TRBV6-1 | NA | 14 | TGTGCCAGCAGTGCGGGACAGGGATTCTATGGCTACACCTTC | CASSAGQGFYGYTF
TRBD1 | TRBJ2-7 | TRBV20-1 | many | 14 | TGCAGTGCGAGAAGGACAGGGTTTGGGTACGAGCAGTACTTC | CSARRTGFGYEQYF
NA | TRBJ2-3 | TRBV11-2 | few | 15 | TGTGCCAGCAGCTTAGGTCTTGGGGGACGAGATACGCAGTATTTT | CASSLGLGGRDTQYF
NA | TRBJ2-4 | TRBV7-2 | many | 14 | TGTGCCAGCAGCCCTGACATAGCCAAAAACATTCAGTACTTC | CASSPDIAKNIQYF
NA | TRBJ1-5 | TRBV20-1 | NA | 15 | TGCAGTGCTCCTCGGGTCGGAGGGAGCAATCAGCCCCAGCATTTT | CSAPRVGGSNQPQHF
NA | TRBJ2-5 | TRBV7-2 | few | 13 | TGTGCCAGCAGCTTACGGGGGACAGAGACCCAGTACTTC | CASSLRGTETQYF
TRBD2 | TRBJ2-1 | TRBV20-1 | NA | 16 | TGCAGTGCTAGAGGGACTAGCGGATACTCCTACAATGAGCAGTTCTTC | CSARGTSGYSYNEQFF
NA | TRBJ2-5 | TRBV6-1 | many | 13 | TGTGCCAGCGGAGGCCAGGGCTGGGAGACCCAGTACTTC | CASGGQGWETQYF
NA | TRBJ1-2 | TRBV18 | few | 14 | TGTGCCAGCTCACCATTAGACAGTGTACTTGGCTACACCTTC | CASSPLDSVLGYTF
NA | TRBJ2-2 | TRBV7-7 | many | 13 | TGTGCCAGCAGCTTGGATAGAGGCGGGGAGCTGTTTTTT | CASSLDRGGELFF
TRBD2 | TRBJ2-3 | TRBV7-2 | many | 16 | TGTGCCAGCAGTCAAGGGACTAGCGGGGACACAGATACGCAGTATTTT | CASSQGTSGDTDTQYF
NA | TRBJ2-5 | TRBV5-5 | many | 14 | TGTGCCAGCAGGAACCTGTTAAACCAAGAGACCCAGTACTTC | CASRNLLNQETQYF
NA | TRBJ2-3 | TRBV14 | few | 13 | TGTGCCAGTCGGACCTCGAGCACAGATACGCAGTATTTT | CASRTSSTDTQYF
NA | TRBJ2-5 | TRBV7-9 | few | 13 | TGTGCCAGCAGCTTAGGGTGGCGGCAGACCCAGTACTTC | CASSLGWRQTQYF
TRBD1 | TRBJ1-1 | TRBV20-1 | many | 14 | TGCAGTGCAAGGGACAGCCGAAGGAGCACTGAAGCTTTCTTT | CSARDSRRSTEAFF
TRBD2 | TRBJ2-3 | TRBV7-2 | many | 18 | TGTGCCAGCAGCTTAGCCGGGACTAGCGGGAGTAGCACAGATACGCAGTATTTT | CASSLAGTSGSSTDTQYF
TRBD1 | TRBJ1-6 | TRBV6-4 | few | 13 | TGTGCCAGCAGTGGCGACAGGGGTTCACCCCTCCACTTT | CASSGDRGSPLHF
NA | TRBJ1-2 | TRBV6-5 | few | 16 | TGTGCCAGCAGTTACTCCGGACTGATAGCTAACTATGGCTACACCTTC | CASSYSGLIANYGYTF
TRBD1 | TRBJ2-3 | TRBV6-1 | many | 14 | TGTGCCAGCACCATGACAGGGGCGGCAGATACGCAGTATTTT | CASTMTGAADTQYF
NA | TRBJ2-5 | TRBV15 | many | 12 | TGTGCCACCAGCATCGGCCCGGGACTTCCCTACTTC | CATSIGPGLPYF
NA | TRBJ2-7 | TRBV4-1 | few | 14 | TGCGCCAGCAGCCTCCAGTACAGAAACTACGAGCAGTACTTC | CASSLQYRNYEQYF
NA | TRBJ2-1 | TRBV5-1 | NA | 16 | TGCGCCAGCAGCTTGGCAGGGACCGATTTCTACAATGAGCAGTTCTTC | CASSLAGTDFYNEQFF
NA | TRBJ2-1 | TRBV20-1 | NA | 17 | TGCAGTGCTAGAGATGCTCGTAGGGGGGCAACCTACAATGAGCAGTTCTTC | CSARDARRGATYNEQFF
NA | TRBJ1-4 | TRBV7-2 | few | 14 | TGTGCCAGCAGCTTTGGGGGGATTAATGAAAAACTGTTTTTT | CASSFGGINEKLFF
NA | TRBJ2-5 | TRBV5-1 | many | 15 | TGCGCCAGCAGCTGGAACCCGGGGGCTAAAGAGACCCAGTACTTC | CASSWNPGAKETQYF
NA | TRBJ2-3 | TRBV7-2 | many | 13 | TGTGCCAGCAGCGACCAACGAGGAGGAACGCAGTATTTT | CASSDQRGGTQYF
NA | TRBJ2-2 | TRBV1 | many | 15 | TGCACCAGCAGCCGCGAGGGGGGAAACACCGGGGAGCTGTTTTTT | CTSSREGGNTGELFF
NA | TRBJ1-4 | TRBV19 | few | 13 | TGTGCCAGTAGTACCCGGACGGTTGAAAAACTGTTTTTT | CASSTRTVEKLFF